This is a list of T cell receptor beta chains from one sample in a study of control samples from healthy donors and cancer patients. The protocol was immunoSEQ multiplex PCR, while the TCRdb copy is restricted to in-frame clones and leaves out a portion. The sample carries 150,000 or so clones, just under 95% recorded once. The sequenced sample was blood. These receptors were obtained from a man in his late teens or twenties in good health. Each CDR3 is given with its conserved first and last residue. The D gene is left open where the match is weak. Clone size is given for some rows only: seen once, a few or many times, or a class if the clone is expanded.

CDR3 DNA: TGTGCCAGCAGCGCCGGAACGGGGGGAAAATCCAATGAGCAGTTCTTC
CDR3 protein: CASSAGTGGKSNEQFF
D gene: TRBD2
clone size: NA
V gene: TRBV9
J gene: TRBJ2-1

CDR3 DNA: TGTGCCAGTAGTACTCAAGGACAGGGCGACTACGAGCAGTACTTC
CDR3 protein: CASSTQGQGDYEQYF
D gene: TRBD1
clone size: NA
V gene: TRBV19
J gene: TRBJ2-7

CDR3 DNA: TGTGCCATCAGTGATCCCCTCGACAATGAGCAGTTCTTC
CDR3 protein: CAISDPLDNEQFF
D gene: NA
clone size: once
V gene: TRBV10-3
J gene: TRBJ2-1

CDR3 DNA: TGTGCCAGCTCACCACAGGGGACATACAATGAGCAGTTCTTC
CDR3 protein: CASSPQGTYNEQFF
D gene: NA
clone size: NA
V gene: TRBV18
J gene: TRBJ2-1

CDR3 DNA: TGTGCCACCAGACCCCACAGGGGGGTGACTAATGAAAAACTGTTTTTT
CDR3 protein: CATRPHRGVTNEKLFF
D gene: TRBD1
clone size: NA
V gene: TRBV15
J gene: TRBJ1-4

CDR3 DNA: TGTGCCAGCAGCCTACGACAGACAGATACGCAGTATTTT
CDR3 protein: CASSLRQTDTQYF
D gene: NA
clone size: NA
V gene: TRBV7-3
J gene: TRBJ2-3

CDR3 DNA: TGTGCCAGCTCACCACCTTGGAACACTGAAGCTTTCTTT
CDR3 protein: CASSPPWNTEAFF
D gene: NA
clone size: NA
V gene: TRBV18
J gene: TRBJ1-1

CDR3 DNA: TGTGCCAGCAGTGAAGGGGGAGGGCAGAGGTACGAGCAGTACTTC
CDR3 protein: CASSEGGGQRYEQYF
D gene: TRBD2
clone size: NA
V gene: TRBV25-1
J gene: TRBJ2-7

CDR3 DNA: TGTGCCAGCGCCGAACGGGGTCCCGCAGATACGCAGTATTTT
CDR3 protein: CASAERGPADTQYF
D gene: NA
clone size: NA
V gene: TRBV27
J gene: TRBJ2-3

CDR3 DNA: TGTGCCAGCAGCCAAGATTTTAGCGGACCAGAGACCCAGTACTTC
CDR3 protein: CASSQDFSGPETQYF
D gene: NA
clone size: medium-sized
V gene: TRBV4-2
J gene: TRBJ2-5

CDR3 DNA: TGTGCCAGCAGCGTAGTTGACGGGGAGCTGTTTTTT
CDR3 protein: CASSVVDGELFF
D gene: NA
clone size: NA
V gene: TRBV9
J gene: TRBJ2-2

CDR3 DNA: TGCAGTGCTAGATCCGGGGACACCATATATTTT
CDR3 protein: CSARSGDTIYF
D gene: NA
clone size: NA
V gene: TRBV20-1
J gene: TRBJ1-3

CDR3 DNA: TGCGCCAGCAGCTCCGGACACGGAGCTTTCTTT
CDR3 protein: CASSSGHGAFF
D gene: NA
clone size: NA
V gene: TRBV5-1
J gene: TRBJ1-1

CDR3 DNA: TGTGCCATCAGTTGGGGGACAGGCCAACGGGGCTATGGCTACACCTTC
CDR3 protein: CAISWGTGQRGYGYTF
D gene: TRBD1
clone size: NA
V gene: TRBV10-3
J gene: TRBJ1-2

CDR3 DNA: TGTGCCAGCAGTTACTCCGCGCGGAGGACTGAAGCTTTCTTT
CDR3 protein: CASSYSARRTEAFF
D gene: NA
clone size: NA
V gene: TRBV6-5
J gene: TRBJ1-1

CDR3 DNA: TGTGCCAGTAGTTGGCAGCGGGGTGGCGAGCAGTACTTC
CDR3 protein: CASSWQRGGEQYF
D gene: TRBD2
clone size: NA
V gene: TRBV19
J gene: TRBJ2-7

CDR3 DNA: TGCGCCAGCAGCCCGCGGGGGGGGAACACCGGGGAGCTGTTTTTT
CDR3 protein: CASSPRGGNTGELFF
D gene: TRBD2
clone size: NA
V gene: TRBV5-1
J gene: TRBJ2-2

CDR3 DNA: TGTGCCAGCAGCCCCACTTGGGACGACACAGATACGCAGTATTTT
CDR3 protein: CASSPTWDDTDTQYF
D gene: NA
clone size: NA
V gene: TRBV5-4
J gene: TRBJ2-3

CDR3 DNA: TGTGCCATCAGTGAGTCAGGGGACGGCTACACCTTC
CDR3 protein: CAISESGDGYTF
D gene: NA
clone size: few
V gene: TRBV10-3
J gene: TRBJ1-2

CDR3 DNA: TGTACGACTACCGGGACTAGGGGGATGTGGGATACGCAGTATTTT
CDR3 protein: CTTTGTRGMWDTQYF
D gene: TRBD2
clone size: NA
V gene: TRBV6-5
J gene: TRBJ2-3

CDR3 DNA: TGTGCCAGTAGCATACCCGGGGTGGGGAACATTCAGTACTTC
CDR3 protein: CASSIPGVGNIQYF
D gene: NA
clone size: NA
V gene: TRBV19
J gene: TRBJ2-4

CDR3 DNA: TGTGCCAGCAGCTCGACAGGGGGGCGGTTTTACGAGCAGTACTTC
CDR3 protein: CASSSTGGRFYEQYF
D gene: TRBD1
clone size: NA
V gene: TRBV7-6
J gene: TRBJ2-7

CDR3 DNA: TGCGCCAGCAGCGTGATAGCCGGGGAGCTGTTTTTT
CDR3 protein: CASSVIAGELFF
D gene: NA
clone size: NA
V gene: TRBV5-1
J gene: TRBJ2-2

CDR3 DNA: TGTGCCAGTAGTCGGGACTTCACCTACGAGCAGTACTTC
CDR3 protein: CASSRDFTYEQYF
D gene: NA
clone size: NA
V gene: TRBV19
J gene: TRBJ2-7

CDR3 DNA: TGCGCCAGCAGCGGACGCGATCTAGGGGAAAAACTGTTTTTT
CDR3 protein: CASSGRDLGEKLFF
D gene: NA
clone size: NA
V gene: TRBV5-1
J gene: TRBJ1-4

CDR3 DNA: TGTGCCAGCAGCTTCCCGGGACAGGGTTACGAGCAGTACTTC
CDR3 protein: CASSFPGQGYEQYF
D gene: TRBD1
clone size: NA
V gene: TRBV7-2
J gene: TRBJ2-7

CDR3 DNA: TGTGCCAGCAGCTTAGACGCTAGCGGGGGGGCCGACGAGCAGTACTTC
CDR3 protein: CASSLDASGGADEQYF
D gene: TRBD2
clone size: NA
V gene: TRBV7-6
J gene: TRBJ2-7

CDR3 DNA: TGTGCCAGCAGCTTCCTACAGGGTAGGGACACTGAAGCTTTCTTT
CDR3 protein: CASSFLQGRDTEAFF
D gene: NA
clone size: few
V gene: TRBV11-1
J gene: TRBJ1-1

CDR3 DNA: TGTGCCAGCAGCTTATTTTCGGGCGCCAACACTGAAGCTTTCTTT
CDR3 protein: CASSLFSGANTEAFF
D gene: NA
clone size: once
V gene: TRBV7-2
J gene: TRBJ1-1

CDR3 DNA: TGTGCCAGCAGCTTAGCCAGGGGGCGAGCTTTCTTT
CDR3 protein: CASSLARGRAFF
D gene: TRBD1
clone size: NA
V gene: TRBV11-2
J gene: TRBJ1-1

CDR3 DNA: TGTGCCAGCAGCCCGAGCCCCTGGGAGACCCAGTACTTC
CDR3 protein: CASSPSPWETQYF
D gene: NA
clone size: NA
V gene: TRBV9
J gene: TRBJ2-5

CDR3 DNA: TGTGCCACCAGTTCCGGGTCGGGGCAGTTCTTC
CDR3 protein: CATSSGSGQFF
D gene: NA
clone size: NA
V gene: TRBV10-3
J gene: TRBJ2-1

CDR3 DNA: TGTGCCAGCAGCCCCCAAGGGCTAGCGGGGGGTAATGAGCAGTTCTTC
CDR3 protein: CASSPQGLAGGNEQFF
D gene: TRBD2
clone size: NA
V gene: TRBV7-2
J gene: TRBJ2-1